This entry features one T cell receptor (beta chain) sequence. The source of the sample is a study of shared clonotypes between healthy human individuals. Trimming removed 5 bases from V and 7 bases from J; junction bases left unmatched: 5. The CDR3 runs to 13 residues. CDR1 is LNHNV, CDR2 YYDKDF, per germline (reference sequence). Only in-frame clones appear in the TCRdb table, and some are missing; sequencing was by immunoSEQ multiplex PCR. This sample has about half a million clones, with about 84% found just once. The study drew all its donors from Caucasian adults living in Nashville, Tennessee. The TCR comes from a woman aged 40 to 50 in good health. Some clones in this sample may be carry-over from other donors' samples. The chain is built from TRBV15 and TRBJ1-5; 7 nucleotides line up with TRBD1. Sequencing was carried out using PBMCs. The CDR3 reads CATSVRGNQPQHF. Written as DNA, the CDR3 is TGTGCCACCAGCGTCAGGGGGAACCAGCCCCAGCATTTT. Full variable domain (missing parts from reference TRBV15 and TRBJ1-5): DAMVIQNPRYQVTQFGKPVTLSCSQTLNHNVMYWYQQKSSQAPKLLFHYYDKDFNNEADTPDNFQSRRPNTSFCFLDIRSPGLGDTAMYLCATSVRGNQPQHFGDGTRLSIL.